This T cell receptor (beta chain) stems from a study of T cell repertoires in cytomegalovirus infection. About the research overall: It can be stated that public TCR beta signatures indicated CMV infection as well as a matching HLA type. Study-level points and caveats: Dominant in the ex vivo response were TCR beta clonotypes restricted by HLA-C and specific for CMV.

TCRdb recomputed calls from the reads with MiXCR, one row per CDR3 protein. The sample shows 640,000 or so distinct CDR3 sequences, roughly 30% of them seen only once. The J segment lost 8 bases and the V segment lost 0 bases, leaving 10 bases of the junction unmatched. The CDR3 sequence is 17 residues long. CDR1 is SGHVS, CDR2 FQNEAQ, per germline. This clonotype showed up just a few times. Its antigen is not known. This clonotype originated in a human donor in good health (CMV status not recorded). Some clones in this sample may be carry-over from other donors' samples. Sequenced material: cultured PBMCs, taken from culture after CMV antigen stimulation. This rearrangement joins TRBV7-8 to TRBJ1-4, with 9 bases matching TRBD1. As DNA, the CDR3 is TGTGCCAGCAGCTTAGCTCTTTGGGACAGGGAGGGCGAAAAACTGTTTTTT. It is translated as CASSLALWDREGEKLFF.